The 14 T cell receptor beta chains reported below all come from one sample, sequenced in a study of blood T cell repertoires in COVID-19. This table comes from immunoSEQ multiplex PCR, and its TCRdb copy is limited to in-frame clones, with some not included. The profile shows fewer than 350,000 clones, approximately 81% of them singletons. Source material: PBMCs or T cells enriched from blood (not recorded which). The receptors come from a woman aged 50 to 60 who had recovered from COVID-19.

In nucleotides, the CDR3 is TGTGCCAGCAGTACGGGGACTAGACTACTGGGGGAGACCCAGTACTTC. This sequence encodes CASSTGTRLLGETQYF. This chain connects TRBV27 to TRBJ2-5; 8 bases line up with TRBD2. Looked up from germline, CDR1 is MNHEY and CDR2 is SMNVEV (reference sequence). Unmatched junction bases numbered 13, after V lost 5 bases and J lost 5 bases. This CDR3 is built from 16 residues.

The rearrangement uses TRBV10-2 and TRBJ1-5; D is perhaps TRBD1 (6 bases). The CDR3 spans 15 residues. V dropped 5 bases and J dropped 2 bases, with 13 bases sitting between them. Looked up from germline, CDR1 is WSHSY and CDR2 is SAAADI. The CDR3 region has the DNA TGCGCCAGCAGTACTACAGGGCATGGCAATCAGCCCCAGCATTTT. Residues: CASSTTGHGNQPQHF.

J is TRBJ1-5 and V is TRBV6-6; the match to TRBD1 covers 8 bases. Germline V gene data show CDR1 as MNHNY and CDR2 as SVGAGI (reference sequence). The CDR3 runs to 14 residues. Germline trimming cut 7 bases from V and 7 bases from J; bases unmatched to any gene: 9. CDR3 residues: CASTSQGGGQPQHF. The CDR3 DNA is TGTGCCAGCACCTCACAGGGGGGAGGCCAGCCCCAGCATTTT.

The chain uses TRBV21-1 and TRBJ2-7; the table names TRBD1, a call not compared with the DNA. TRBV21-1 represents a pseudogene. The CDR3 totals 14 residues. The DNA of the CDR3 is TGTGCCAGCAGCAAAGGGACAGGTAATTACGAGCAGTACTTC. Protein sequence: CASSKGTGNYEQYF.

The chain links TRBV5-8 to TRBJ1-1; a possible D gene is TRBD1 (6 bases). V was shortened by 4 bases and J by 1 base, with 11 bases between the two germline ends. This CDR3 region has 14 residues. The germline V gene encodes CDR1 SGHTS and CDR2 YDEGEE. The CDR3 DNA reads as TGTGCCAGCAGCACACGCAGGGGGAACACTGAAGCTTTCTTT. Translating gives CASSTRRGNTEAFF.

The chain uses TRBV19 and TRBJ1-2; 9 bases fit TRBD1. The CDR3 runs 15 residues. Germline assignment: CDR1 LNHDA and CDR2 SQIVND (reference sequence). The V gene end was trimmed by 6 bases and the J gene end by 0 bases; junction bases not matched to a gene: 5. The CDR3 nucleotides read TGTGCCAGTAGACGCGGGACAGGGTCTAACTATGGCTACACCTTC. It yields the protein CASRRGTGSNYGYTF.

The rearrangement uses TRBV10-2 and TRBJ2-1; 7 bases align to TRBD2. V dropped 10 bases and J dropped 5; count of bases not matched to a gene: 11. CDR1 and CDR2 (germline): WSHSY, SAAADI. The CDR3 has 14 residues. The DNA of the CDR3 is TGCGCCACCCGCCCTAGCGGCCAACACAATGAGCAGTTCTTC. It specifies CATRPSGQHNEQFF.

V gene TRBV19 combines with J gene TRBJ2-7; TRBD1 agrees at 7 bases. The CDR3 is 15 amino acids. Germline V gives CDR1 LNHDA, CDR2 SQIVND (reference sequence). The ends lost 4 bases at V and 3 bases at J; junction bases unmatched: 9. The chain's CDR3 is CASSTSPGQFYEQYF. CDR3 DNA sequence: TGTGCCAGTAGTACCAGTCCGGGACAGTTCTACGAGCAGTACTTC.

About this clone itself: The same CDR3 also results from other DNA sequences found in this sample. The genes are TRBV19 and TRBJ1-1; no clear D. V was cut by 3 bases and J by 1 base, with 6 bases left in between. The germline CDR1 and CDR2 sequences are LNHDA and SQIVND (reference sequence). The CDR3 totals 13 residues. The CDR3 sequence: CASSIRRNTEAFF. In DNA, the CDR3 is TGTGCCAGTAGTATTCGCAGGAACACTGAAGCTTTCTTT.

The chain links TRBV7-9 to TRBJ1-5; maybe TRBD1 (5 bases). The V end was cut by 4 bases, the J end by 11 bases, with 18 bases between. Germline V gene lookup returns CDR1 SEHNR and CDR2 FQNEAQ (reference sequence). This CDR3 spans 14 amino acids. The CDR3 DNA sequence: TGTGCCAGCAGCTCGGGACGGGGGGGAGAGTCCCAGCATTTT. Amino acid sequence: CASSSGRGGESQHF.

This chain's CDR3 is CASSKRRQGAQGTDTQYF. CDR3 bases: TGTGCCAGCAGTAAAAGGAGACAGGGGGCTCAGGGCACAGATACGCAGTATTTT. J is TRBJ2-3 and V is TRBV27, with 10 bases aligning to TRBD1. V was clipped by 5 bases and J by 1 base; unmatched bases: 12. The CDR3 length is 18 residues. Germline assignment: CDR1 MNHEY and CDR2 SMNVEV (reference sequence).

The chain carries TRBV6-5 and TRBJ2-2; perhaps TRBD2 as D (6 bases). Between the trimmed V and J ends, which lost 4 bases and 5 bases, there was a span of 14 bases. Germline V gene sequence: CDR1 MNHEY, CDR2 SVGAGI. The CDR3 is made up of 15 amino acids. CDR3: CASSFSRGGTGELFF. For the CDR3, the DNA is TGTGCCAGCAGTTTTAGCCGGGGAGGAACCGGGGAGCTGTTTTTT.

J is TRBJ1-5 and V is TRBV19; D is ambiguous. V was trimmed by 7 bases and J by 7 bases, leaving 20 bases between them. The germline gives CDR1 LNHDA, CDR2 SQIVND (reference sequence). This CDR3 is 15 amino acids long. The CDR3 DNA sequence: TGTGCCAGTACCTTAGATCCGGGAAGGAGACAGCCCCAGCATTTT. Its protein product is CASTLDPGRRQPQHF.

This clone has more than one count but fewer than ten. This chain connects TRBV5-1 to TRBJ1-4; 7 nucleotides align to TRBD1. Germline V gene sequence: CDR1 SGHRS, CDR2 YFSETQ. CDR3 size: 14 residues. V gave up 3 bases and J gave up 8 bases; unmatched junction bases: 7. The CDR3 region has the DNA TGCGCCAGCAGCTCGGGACAGTACAGCGAAAAACTGTTTTTT. It translates to CASSSGQYSEKLFF.